Following are 14 T cell receptor beta chains from one sample sequenced in a study of regulatory T cells in long-lasting Graves disease. Construction of TCR beta libraries relied on iRepertoire HTBI primers and on Arm-PCR targeting CDR3 regions. MiXCR was run by TCRdb on the multiplex PCR reads, yielding one entry per CDR3 protein. The table includes around 460,000 distinct CDR3 sequences, roughly 22% detected once. Sample time point: persistent/refractory GD, antithyroid drugs over 5 years with positive TRAb. PBMC RNA served as the TCR library source. The sequencing used peripheral blood mononuclear cells (PBMCs), collected when the disease was refractory, from a patient treated with antithyroid drugs. Every receptor here comes from a female donor with Graves disease.

Concerning this clonotype itself: This probably arose from a read error, given a far larger clone one base away. Because the CDR3 is missing its conserved closing phenylalanine or tryptophan, this is likely a read error. As DNA, the CDR3 is TGTGCCAGCAGCGATGACAGGGCCTATGGCTACACCCTC. Amino acid sequence: CASSDDRAYGYTL. V is TRBV6-2 or TRBV6-3 and J is TRBJ1-2, with 7 bases that match TRBD1. Trimming removed 6 bases from V and 4 bases from J; junction bases left unmatched: 5. This CDR3 is 13 amino acids long. Germline loops: CDR1 MNHEY, CDR2 SVGEGT.

The chain uses TRBV7-3 and TRBJ2-3, with a weak D call TRBD1 (5 bases). The CDR3 runs 14 residues. Germline CDR1 SGHTA, CDR2 FQGTGA. V lost 4 bases, J lost 0 bases, and 8 bases lay in between. For the CDR3, the DNA is TGTGCCAGCAGCTCGGACACTAGCACAGATACGCAGTATTTT. As protein: CASSSDTSTDTQYF. The entire variable domain, with the rest obtained from reference TRBV7-3 and TRBJ2-3, is as follows: GAGVSQTPSNKVTEKGKYVELRCDPISGHTALYWYRQSLGQGPEFLIYFQGTGAADDSGLPNDRFFAVRPEGSVSTLKIQRTERGDSAVYLCASSSDTSTDTQYFGPGTRLTVL.

The genes are TRBV7-2 and TRBJ2-2; D remains unclear. Per germline, CDR1 SGHTA and CDR2 FQGNSA. V was pared by 7 bases and J by 0 bases, with 12 bases between. The CDR3 length is 15 residues. CDR3 amino acids: CASTPLGSNTGELFF. CDR3 bases: TGTGCCAGCACCCCACTTGGGTCGAACACCGGGGAGCTGTTTTTT. The whole variable domain, remainder taken from reference TRBV7-2 and TRBJ2-2, is GAGVSQSPSNKVTEKGKDVELRCDPISGHTALYWYRQSLGQGLEFLIYFQGNSAPDKSGLPSDRFSAERTGGSVSTLTIQRTQQEDSAVYLCASTPLGSNTGELFFGEGSRLTVL.

The chain links TRBV9 to TRBJ2-7, with D hard to call. Germline CDR1 reads SGDLS; CDR2 reads YYNGEE. The CDR3 is 13 residues long. The ends were cut back, 3 bases at V and 5 bases at J, with 12 bases in the middle. The CDR3 sequence is CASSAFHKDEQYF. The CDR3, as DNA: TGTGCCAGCAGCGCTTTTCACAAAGACGAGCAGTACTTC.

This clonotype was observed at least ten times. This chain's CDR3 is CASSQENNEQFF. The CDR3, as DNA: TGCGCCAGCAGCCAAGAAAACAATGAGCAGTTCTTC. The genes are TRBV4-1 and TRBJ2-1, with no clear D. There are 12 residues in the CDR3. In germline, CDR1 is MGHRA, CDR2 YSYEKL. V shed 0 bases and J shed 5 bases, with 2 bases lying between them.

This clonotype was counted many times. The rearrangement uses TRBV28 and TRBJ1-2, with D tentatively TRBD1 (6 bases). The CDR3 is 13 amino acids. CDR1 is MDHEN, CDR2 SYDVKM, per germline. V lost 8 bases to trimming and J lost 3 bases, with 13 bases between them. DNA for the CDR3: TGTGCCAGCGGGGGGGGCGATGACTATGGCTACACCTTC. This sequence encodes CASGGGDDYGYTF.

This clonotype was seen at least ten times. The chain combines TRBV28 with TRBJ2-7, with a tentative D call TRBD2 (6 bases). Trimming removed 6 bases at V and 0 bases at J, with 18 bases between. Per the germline V gene, CDR1 is MDHEN and CDR2 is SYDVKM. The CDR3 contains 16 residues. CDR3 amino acids: CASRRGRRRGSYEQYF. In nucleotides, the CDR3 is TGTGCCAGCAGAAGGGGACGCCGGAGGGGCTCCTACGAGCAGTACTTC.

This clonotype was observed at least ten times. The V and J genes are TRBV19 and TRBJ1-1; TRBD1 is a possible D gene (5 bases). Germline-derived CDR1 and CDR2 are LNHDA and SQIVND (reference sequence). The germline V and J ends were trimmed by 7 bases and 8 bases, with 14 bases remaining between them. There are 12 residues in the CDR3. The CDR3 spells CASNLGVAEAFF. CDR3 nucleotides: TGTGCCAGTAATTTAGGGGTGGCCGAAGCTTTCTTT.

This clonotype was seen more than once but under ten times. The chain recombines TRBV6-2 or TRBV6-3 with TRBJ2-2; no reliable D call. V lost 2 bases, J lost 6 bases, and 13 bases lay in between. This CDR3 region has 15 residues. Germline values: CDR1 MNHEY, CDR2 SVGEGT. CDR3 sequence (DNA): TGTGCCAGCAGTTACGTCCCTCCTTTGCCCGGGGAGCTGTTTTTT. Amino acids: CASSYVPPLPGELFF.

Concerning this clonotype: A much larger clone lies a single base off, so this may be a read error. The chain has TRBV20-1 and TRBJ1-2; D call uncertain. Germline values: CDR1 DFQATT, CDR2 SNEGSKA (reference sequence). This CDR3 region has 10 residues. CDR3 coding DNA: TGCGGTGCTAGCGGACATGGCTACACCTTC. This gives the protein CGASGHGYTF.

This clonotype was counted ten times or more. This chain connects TRBV12-3 or TRBV12-4 to TRBJ2-7, with D possibly called TRBD1 or TRBD2 (5 bases each). This CDR3 contains 14 residues. Trimming pared 5 bases from V and 7 bases from J, leaving 18 bases between. Here the CDR3 reads CASSQGTGLLEQYF. CDR3 sequence (DNA): TGTGCCAGCAGTCAAGGGACGGGCCTACTAGAGCAGTACTTC.

This chain links TRBV27 with TRBJ2-2; the D gene is possibly TRBD1 (5 bases). V was cut by 3 bases and J by 9 bases, with 11 bases left in between. The CDR3 has 13 amino acids. In germline, CDR1 is MNHEY, CDR2 SMNVEV (reference sequence). The DNA of the CDR3 is TGTGCCAGCAGTTTGTCAGGGAACCGGGAGCTGTTTTTT. This translates into CASSLSGNRELFF.

The CDR3 protein is CASSLQGGWSGELFF. The CDR3 nucleotides are TGTGCCAGCAGCTTGCAGGGAGGCTGGTCGGGGGAGCTGTTTTTT. This chain joins TRBV7-2 and TRBJ2-2; D is possibly TRBD2 (6 bases). Deletions cut 3 bases from V and 8 bases from J, with 16 bases between. CDR1 SGHTA and CDR2 FQGNSA come from the germline V gene. CDR3 length: 15 amino acids.

Ten or more counts support this clonotype. V and J are TRBV15 and TRBJ1-6; the match to TRBD1 covers 9 bases. Germline V gene lookup returns CDR1 LNHNV and CDR2 YYDKDF (reference sequence). J gave up 7 bases and V 1 base, and 5 bases lay outside the gene matches. This CDR3 has 16 residues. The chain's CDR3 is CATSRGRDRVNSPLHF. CDR3 DNA sequence: TGTGCCACCAGCAGAGGCCGGGACAGGGTAAATTCACCCCTCCACTTT.